One sample yielded the 16 T cell receptor beta chains listed below, sequenced in a study of blood T cell repertoires in COVID-19. Repertoires were generated with immunoSEQ multiplex PCR, while TCRdb's copy carries only in-frame clones and drops some. The sample includes about 99,000 clones, 80% to 90% of them seen just once. Sequencing was carried out using peripheral blood. These receptors all come from a human donor in a cohort sampled during active COVID-19.

The table lists this clone with many counts. The CDR3, as DNA: TGTGCCAGTAGCTCGAGGTACGAGCAGTACTTC. The encoded protein is CASSSRYEQYF. This sequence joins TRBV19 and TRBJ2-7; D is unclear. Trimming stripped 6 bases from V and 4 bases from J, with 7 bases between. CDR1 and CDR2 from the germline V gene are LNHDA and SQIVND (reference sequence). The CDR3 is made up of 11 amino acids. The full variable domain, rest sourced from reference TRBV19 and TRBJ2-7, is DGGITQSPKYLFRKEGQNVTLSCEQNLNHDAMYWYRQDPGQGLRLIYYSQIVNDFQKGDIAEGYSVSREKKESFPLTVTSAQKNPTAFYLCASSSRYEQYFGPGTRLTVT.

The V call is TRBV18, the J call TRBJ1-1; 8 nucleotides agree with TRBD1. Germline V gene lookup returns CDR1 KGHSH and CDR2 LQKENI. Trimming at V came to 6 bases and at J to 7 bases, leaving 10 bases not matched to a gene. The CDR3 runs to 14 residues. CDR3 nucleotides: TGTGCCAGCTCCCTACAGGGGGTTGGGGGTGAAGCTTTCTTT. Amino acids: CASSLQGVGGEAFF.

There are many counts of this clone. The V and J genes are TRBV19 and TRBJ1-5; D unclear. Looked up from germline, CDR1 is LNHDA and CDR2 is SQIVND (reference sequence). The length of the CDR3 is 13 residues. V was cut by 8 bases and J by 2 bases, with 10 bases left in between. The CDR3 coding sequence is TGTGCCAGTTCACGGGGAGGCAATCAGCCCCAGCATTTT. Translated, it gives CASSRGGNQPQHF.

V is TRBV19 and J is TRBJ1-1; TRBD1 matches at 10 bases. Germline trimming cut 3 bases from V and 10 bases from J; bases unmatched to any gene: 11. Germline V gene lookup returns CDR1 LNHDA and CDR2 SQIVND (reference sequence). There are 15 residues in the CDR3. The CDR3 loop reads CASSMYSGTGVLAFF. The CDR3 nucleotides read TGTGCCAGTAGTATGTACTCCGGGACAGGGGTGTTAGCTTTCTTT.

V is TRBV19 and J is TRBJ2-7, with TRBD2 matching over 12 bases. The J segment lost 3 bases and the V segment lost 5 bases, leaving 5 bases of the junction unmatched. The CDR3 is 15 amino acids. In germline, CDR1 is LNHDA, CDR2 SQIVND (reference sequence). The CDR3 is CASSLRLAGDYEQYF. The CDR3 region has the DNA TGTGCCAGTAGTTTACGACTAGCGGGAGACTACGAGCAGTACTTC.

This chain uses TRBV5-4 with TRBJ2-3; D perhaps matches TRBD2 (6 bases). CDR1 and CDR2 from the germline V gene are SGHNT and YYREEE (reference sequence). The CDR3 totals 15 residues. V was pared by 2 bases and J by 3 bases, with 13 bases between. This CDR3 reads CASSFPGGKTDTQYF. For the CDR3, the DNA is TGTGCCAGCAGCTTCCCTGGCGGGAAGACAGATACGCAGTATTTT.

The CDR3 reads CASSPGEIGYNSPLHF. DNA for the CDR3: TGTGCCAGCAGCCCGGGGGAGATTGGATATAATTCACCCCTCCACTTT. This rearrangement joins TRBV27 to TRBJ1-6; D may be TRBD1 (5 bases). Trimming removed 6 bases at V and 4 bases at J, with 16 bases between. Germline lookup yields CDR1 MNHEY and CDR2 SMNVEV (reference sequence). The CDR3 contains 16 residues.

This sequence joins TRBV7-8 and TRBJ1-4; no reliable D call. The CDR3 has 16 amino acids. CDR1 is SGHVS and CDR2 is FQNEAQ in the germline V gene. Trimming took off 0 bases at V and 1 base at J, with 9 bases between the two ends. The CDR3 region has the DNA TGTGCCAGCAGCTTAGCTCAGGCAGTAACTAATGAAAAACTGTTTTTT. Translating gives CASSLAQAVTNEKLFF.

This chain links TRBV6-5 with TRBJ1-5; 7 positions match TRBD1. The trim removed 4 bases at V and 4 bases at J, leaving 4 bases unmatched. Germline V CDR1 and CDR2: MNHEY, SVGAGI. There are 14 residues in the CDR3. The CDR3 reads CASSSVTGNQPQHF. The CDR3 nucleotides are TGTGCCAGCAGTTCCGTGACAGGGAATCAGCCCCAGCATTTT.

The chain combines TRBV24-1 with TRBJ2-5, with D perhaps matching TRBD1 (6 bases). Per the germline V gene, CDR1 is KGHDR and CDR2 is SFDVKD. Trimming removed 3 bases at V and 5 bases at J, with 12 bases between. The CDR3 has 14 residues. The CDR3 DNA is TGTGCCACCAGTGATACAACAGGGCTGGAGACCCAGTACTTC. It codes for CATSDTTGLETQYF.

The CDR3 region is CASRPTSGRATDTQYF. As DNA, the CDR3 is TGTGCCAGCAGGCCCACTAGCGGGAGGGCCACAGATACGCAGTATTTT. The chain employs TRBV27 and TRBJ2-3, with 13 nucleotides matching TRBD2. This CDR3 comprises 16 residues. The V and J ends lost 6 bases and 2 bases, in that order; junction bases with no gene match: 5. From germline, CDR1 is MNHEY and CDR2 SMNVEV (reference sequence).

The genes are TRBV5-1 and TRBJ2-2; D may be TRBD1 (6 bases). The CDR3 is 15 residues long. V was shortened by 6 bases and J by 5 bases, with 17 bases between the two germline ends. CDR1 and CDR2 (germline): SGHRS, YFSETQ. The CDR3 DNA reads TGCGCCAGCAACCCTCGAAATAGGGGGACCGGGGAGCTGTTTTTT. It specifies CASNPRNRGTGELFF.

This clone was recorded once. The chain has TRBV24-1 and TRBJ1-2, with D possibly matching TRBD1 (6 bases). Trimming took off 4 bases at V and 8 bases at J, with 13 bases between the two ends. The CDR3 totals 13 residues. Germline-derived CDR1 and CDR2 are KGHDR and SFDVKD. In nucleotides, the CDR3 is TGTGCCACCAGTGAGCGCCAGGGGAGAGGCTACACCTTC. It codes for CATSERQGRGYTF.

This chain connects TRBV18 to TRBJ2-2; maybe TRBD2 (6 bases). Trimming took off 8 bases at V and 2 bases at J, with 9 bases between the two ends. Germline V gene lookup returns CDR1 KGHSH and CDR2 LQKENI. CDR3 length: 13 residues. CDR3 amino acids: CASPGENTGELFF. The CDR3 DNA reads TGTGCCAGCCCGGGGGAAAACACCGGGGAGCTGTTTTTT.

The CDR3 DNA follows: TGCGCCAGCAGCAGCGGGACCCACAATGAGCAGTTCTTC. Its protein product is CASSSGTHNEQFF. V and J are TRBV10-1 and TRBJ2-1, with 7 bases matching TRBD2. V lost 6 bases and J lost 5; bases outside the gene matches: 4. The CDR3 has 13 amino acids. Germline-derived CDR1 and CDR2 are WNHNN and SYGVQD (reference sequence).

This chain links TRBV5-5 with TRBJ2-1; 8 positions agree with TRBD2. There are 15 residues in the CDR3. Germline V gene data show CDR1 as SGHKS and CDR2 as YYEKEE (reference sequence). V lost 4 bases and J lost 8; bases outside the gene matches: 11. The CDR3 region is CASSTGGGRSDEQFF. The CDR3, as DNA: TGTGCCAGCAGCACGGGGGGGGGCCGTTCGGATGAGCAGTTCTTC.